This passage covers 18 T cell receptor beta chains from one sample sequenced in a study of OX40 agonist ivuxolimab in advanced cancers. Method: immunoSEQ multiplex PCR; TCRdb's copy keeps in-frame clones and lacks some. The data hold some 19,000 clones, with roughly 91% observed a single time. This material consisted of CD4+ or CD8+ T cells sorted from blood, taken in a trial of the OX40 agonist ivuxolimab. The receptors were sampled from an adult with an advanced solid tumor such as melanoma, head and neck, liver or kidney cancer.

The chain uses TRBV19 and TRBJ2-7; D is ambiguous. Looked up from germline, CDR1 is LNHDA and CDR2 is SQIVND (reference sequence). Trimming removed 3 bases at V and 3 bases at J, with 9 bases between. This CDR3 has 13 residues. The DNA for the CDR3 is TGTGCCAGTAGTATGGGGTCTGACTACGAGCAGTACTTC. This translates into CASSMGSDYEQYF.

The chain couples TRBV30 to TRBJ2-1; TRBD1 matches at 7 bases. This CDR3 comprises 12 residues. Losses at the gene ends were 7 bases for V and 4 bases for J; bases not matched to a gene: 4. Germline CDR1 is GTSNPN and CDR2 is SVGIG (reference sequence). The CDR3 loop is CAYTTGYNEQFF. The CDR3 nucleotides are TGTGCCTATACGACAGGGTACAATGAGCAGTTCTTC.

In DNA form, the CDR3 reads TGTGCCAGCAGCCCCTGGGCCCCCCTAACGGATACGCAGTATTTT. It codes for CASSPWAPLTDTQYF. The V gene is TRBV13, the J gene TRBJ2-3, with D unclear. The CDR3 is 15 amino acids. Trimming took 5 bases from V and 6 from J, leaving 18 bases between them. The germline V gene encodes CDR1 PRHDT and CDR2 FYEKMQ (reference sequence).

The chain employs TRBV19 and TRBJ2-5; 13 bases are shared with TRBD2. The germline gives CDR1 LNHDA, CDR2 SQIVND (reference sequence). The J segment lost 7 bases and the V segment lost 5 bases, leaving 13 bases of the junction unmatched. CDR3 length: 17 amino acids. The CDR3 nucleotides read TGTGCCAGTAGTCCCGGGACTAGCGGGAACCGCCCGGGGACCCAGTACTTC. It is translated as CASSPGTSGNRPGTQYF.

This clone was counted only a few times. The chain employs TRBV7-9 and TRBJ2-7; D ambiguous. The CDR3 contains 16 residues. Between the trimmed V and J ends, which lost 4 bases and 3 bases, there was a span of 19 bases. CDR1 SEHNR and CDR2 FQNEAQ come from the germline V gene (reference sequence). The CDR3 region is CASSSFSTTLNYEQYF. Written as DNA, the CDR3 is TGTGCCAGCAGCTCGTTCTCTACCACCCTAAACTACGAGCAGTACTTC.

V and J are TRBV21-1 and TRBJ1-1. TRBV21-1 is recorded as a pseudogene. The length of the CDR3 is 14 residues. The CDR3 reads CASSNGDPNTEAFF. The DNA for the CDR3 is TGTGCCAGCAGCAACGGGGACCCGAACACTGAAGCTTTCTTT.

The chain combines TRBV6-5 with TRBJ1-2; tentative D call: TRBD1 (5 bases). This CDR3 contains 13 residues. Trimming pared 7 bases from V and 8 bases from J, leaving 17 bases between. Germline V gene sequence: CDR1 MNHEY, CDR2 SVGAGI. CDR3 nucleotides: TGTGCCAGCAAACGGGACGTCGGTAGCGGCTACACCTTC. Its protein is CASKRDVGSGYTF.

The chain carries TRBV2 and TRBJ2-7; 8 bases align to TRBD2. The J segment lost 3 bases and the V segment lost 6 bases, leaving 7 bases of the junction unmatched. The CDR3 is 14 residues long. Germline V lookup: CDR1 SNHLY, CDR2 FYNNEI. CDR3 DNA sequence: TGTGCCAGCAGAAGGACAGCGGGGGTCTACGAGCAGTACTTC. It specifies CASRRTAGVYEQYF.

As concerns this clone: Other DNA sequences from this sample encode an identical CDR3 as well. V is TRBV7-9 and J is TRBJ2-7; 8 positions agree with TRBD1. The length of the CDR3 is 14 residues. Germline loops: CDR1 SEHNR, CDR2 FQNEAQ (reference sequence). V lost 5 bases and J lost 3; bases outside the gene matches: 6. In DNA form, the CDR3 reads TGTGCCAGCAGCCACCGGGACAGGAACTACGAGCAGTACTTC. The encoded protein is CASSHRDRNYEQYF.

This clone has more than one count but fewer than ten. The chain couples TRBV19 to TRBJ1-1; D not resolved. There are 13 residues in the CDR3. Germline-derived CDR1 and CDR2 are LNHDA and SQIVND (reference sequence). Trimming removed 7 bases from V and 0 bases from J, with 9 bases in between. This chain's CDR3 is CASMSQLNTEAFF. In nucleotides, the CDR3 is TGTGCCAGTATGTCACAATTGAACACTGAAGCTTTCTTT.

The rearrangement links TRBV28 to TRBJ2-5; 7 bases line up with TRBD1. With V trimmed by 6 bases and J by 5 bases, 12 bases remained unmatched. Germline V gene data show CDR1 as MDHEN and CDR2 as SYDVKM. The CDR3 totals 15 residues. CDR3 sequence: CASSRLQGRRETQYF. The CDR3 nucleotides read TGTGCCAGCAGCCGCCTACAGGGGCGGAGGGAGACCCAGTACTTC.

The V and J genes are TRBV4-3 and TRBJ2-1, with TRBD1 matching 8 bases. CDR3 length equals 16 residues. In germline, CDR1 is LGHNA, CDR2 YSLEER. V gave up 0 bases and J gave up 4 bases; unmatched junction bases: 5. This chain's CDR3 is CASSQDQGDRYNEQFF. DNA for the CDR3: TGCGCCAGCAGCCAAGACCAAGGGGACAGGTACAATGAGCAGTTCTTC.

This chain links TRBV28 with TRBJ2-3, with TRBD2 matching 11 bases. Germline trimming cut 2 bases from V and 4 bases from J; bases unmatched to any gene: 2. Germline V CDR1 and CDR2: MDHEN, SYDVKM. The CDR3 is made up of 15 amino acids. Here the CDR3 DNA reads TGTGCCAGCAGTTTAACTAGCGGGAGATCAGATACGCAGTATTTT. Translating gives CASSLTSGRSDTQYF.

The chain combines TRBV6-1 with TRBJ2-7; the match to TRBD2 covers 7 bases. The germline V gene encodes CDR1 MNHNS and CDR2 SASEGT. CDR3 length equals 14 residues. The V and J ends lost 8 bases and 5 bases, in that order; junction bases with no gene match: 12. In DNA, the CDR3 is TGTGCCAGCCGAGCGGACTGGGGGAGGGACGAGCAGTACTTC. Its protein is CASRADWGRDEQYF.

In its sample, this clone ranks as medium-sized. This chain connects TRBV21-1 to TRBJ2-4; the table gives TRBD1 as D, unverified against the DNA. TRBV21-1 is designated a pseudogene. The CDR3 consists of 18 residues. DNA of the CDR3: TGTGCCAGCAGTTTAGGACAGGGATATATTGGGGCCAAAAACATTCAGTACTTC. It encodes CASSLGQGYIGAKNIQYF.

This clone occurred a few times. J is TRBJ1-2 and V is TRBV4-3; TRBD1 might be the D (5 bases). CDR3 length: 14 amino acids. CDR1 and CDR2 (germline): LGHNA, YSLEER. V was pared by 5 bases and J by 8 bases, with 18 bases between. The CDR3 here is CASSERARAEGYTF. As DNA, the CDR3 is TGCGCCAGCAGCGAAAGGGCCAGGGCGGAGGGCTACACCTTC.

CDR3 DNA sequence: TGCGCCAGCAGCTTCACCGGGGAGCTGTTTTTT. This translates into CASSFTGELFF. This sequence joins TRBV5-1 and TRBJ2-2; D gene unclear. Trimming stripped 2 bases from V and 4 bases from J, with 0 bases between. Germline V gene data show CDR1 as SGHRS and CDR2 as YFSETQ. This CDR3 region has 11 residues. The variable domain in full, with the rest retrieved from reference TRBV5-1 and TRBJ2-2, is KAGVTQTPRYLIKTRGQQVTLSCSPISGHRSVSWYQQTPGQGLQFLFEYFSETQRNKGNFPGRFSGRQFSNSRSEMNVSTLELGDSALYLCASSFTGELFFGEGSRLTVL.

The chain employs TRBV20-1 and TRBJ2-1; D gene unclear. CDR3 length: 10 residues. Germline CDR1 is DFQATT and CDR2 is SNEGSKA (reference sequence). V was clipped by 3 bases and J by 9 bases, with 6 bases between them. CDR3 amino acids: CSARTVEQFF. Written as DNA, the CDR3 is TGCAGTGCTAGGACGGTTGAGCAGTTCTTC.